One and the same sample provided the 14 T cell receptor beta chains below, sequenced in a study of blood T cell repertoires in COVID-19. Method: immunoSEQ multiplex PCR; TCRdb's copy keeps in-frame clones and lacks some. The data hold about 94,000 clones, with less than 85% observed a single time. Sequencing was done on a sample of peripheral blood. Every receptor here comes from a man in his sixties or seventies with COVID-19, enrolled during active disease.

The chain uses TRBV6-2 or TRBV6-3 and TRBJ2-7; D unclear. CDR3 length: 12 amino acids. The V gene's germline CDR1 is MNHEY and CDR2 SVGEGT. V was trimmed by 1 base and J by 2 bases, leaving 3 bases between them. For the CDR3, the DNA is TGTGCCAGCAGTTACTTAACCTACGAGCAGTACTTC. The encoded protein is CASSYLTYEQYF.

This chain connects TRBV15 to TRBJ2-7; unclear D gene. The CDR3 is made up of 13 amino acids. Between the trimmed V and J ends, which lost 0 bases and 4 bases, there was a span of 7 bases. Germline V gives CDR1 LNHNV, CDR2 YYDKDF (reference sequence). CDR3: CATSRDGGYEQYF. The CDR3, as DNA: TGTGCCACCAGCAGAGATGGCGGATACGAGCAGTACTTC.

The sample holds one count of this clone. The CDR3 nucleotides are TGTGCCAGCTCACCGATCACAGGAGACAGGGTAGTCCACTATGGCTACACCTTC. This encodes CASSPITGDRVVHYGYTF. J is TRBJ1-2 and V is TRBV18; 7 bases match TRBD1. Germline-derived CDR1 and CDR2 are KGHSH and LQKENI. The J segment lost 3 bases and the V segment lost 3 bases, leaving 16 bases of the junction unmatched. There are 18 residues in the CDR3.

The chain carries TRBV11-3 and TRBJ1-5; D gene ambiguous. CDR1 is SGHNT, CDR2 YENEEA, per germline. The CDR3 has 13 residues. Trimming cost V 1 base and J 2 bases, with 3 bases left between them. CDR3 protein: CASSLAGNQPQHF. For the CDR3, the DNA is TGTGCCAGCAGCTTAGCTGGCAATCAGCCCCAGCATTTT.

This clone was counted only a few times. The V and J genes are TRBV7-2 and TRBJ1-1; a possible D gene is TRBD1 (5 bases). The V gene lost 7 bases and the J gene lost 4 bases, with 19 bases spanning the gap. The CDR3 covers 15 residues. The germline gives CDR1 SGHTA, CDR2 FQGNSA. In nucleotides, the CDR3 is TGTGCCAGCACCTTGGGCAGGGCCTCTTCCACTGAAGCTTTCTTT. This translates into CASTLGRASSTEAFF.

This sequence joins TRBV24-1 and TRBJ2-3; D possibly corresponds to TRBD1 (5 bases). Germline V gene sequence: CDR1 KGHDR, CDR2 SFDVKD. The length of the CDR3 is 15 residues. V lost 1 base to trimming and J lost 2 bases, with 9 bases between them. DNA for the CDR3: TGTGCCACCAGTGATTTATCACAGGCCACAGATACGCAGTATTTT. Its protein is CATSDLSQATDTQYF.

This clone was recorded many times. The CDR3 loop is CASSPIYTTESSGNTIYF. In nucleotides, the CDR3 is TGTGCCAGCTCACCAATTTACACGACAGAAAGCTCTGGAAACACCATATATTTT. V usage is TRBV18 and J usage is TRBJ1-3; perhaps TRBD1 as D (5 bases). Trimming stripped 2 bases from V and 0 bases from J, with 17 bases between. The CDR3 is 18 residues long. Germline assignment: CDR1 KGHSH and CDR2 LQKENI.

Only a few counts were recorded for this clone. The J gene is TRBJ2-3, the V gene TRBV2, with no clear D. Between the trimmed V and J ends, which lost 8 bases and 3 bases, there was a span of 9 bases. This CDR3 region has 12 residues. Germline CDR1 reads SNHLY; CDR2 reads FYNNEI. Written as DNA, the CDR3 is TGTGCCAGCGCTGCGGTAACAGATACGCAGTATTTT. Residues: CASAAVTDTQYF.

V is TRBV7-2 and J is TRBJ2-2; 14 bases align to TRBD2. The germline gives CDR1 SGHTA, CDR2 FQGNSA. The CDR3 extends over 18 amino acids. The J segment lost 3 bases and the V segment lost 3 bases, leaving 6 bases of the junction unmatched. CDR3 nucleotide sequence: TGTGCCAGCAGCTTGTTCTGGACTAGCGGGAGGTACACCGGGGAGCTGTTTTTT. Translating gives CASSLFWTSGRYTGELFF.

The rearrangement uses TRBV2 and TRBJ2-5; 8 bases line up with TRBD1. V shed 5 bases and J 2 bases; nucleotides not matched to a gene: 7. The CDR3 covers 15 residues. Germline V gene sequence: CDR1 SNHLY, CDR2 FYNNEI. CDR3 nucleotides: TGTGCCAGCAGTCTGGGACAGGCTGCTCAAGAGACCCAGTACTTC. Protein sequence: CASSLGQAAQETQYF.

The chain carries TRBV5-1 and TRBJ2-7, with 9 positions matching TRBD2. Unmatched junction bases numbered 12, after V lost 4 bases and J lost 7 bases. The CDR3 consists of 15 residues. Per the germline V gene, CDR1 is SGHRS and CDR2 is YFSETQ. CDR3 nucleotide sequence: TGCGCCAGCAGCCTCACTAGCGGGCCGGCGGGAGAGCAGTACTTC. This gives the protein CASSLTSGPAGEQYF.

This clone was seen once. The rearrangement uses TRBV7-2 and TRBJ2-7; D is unclear. V was pared by 4 bases and J by 1 base, with 8 bases between. The CDR3 length is 13 residues. Germline V gives CDR1 SGHTA, CDR2 FQGNSA. CDR3 coding DNA: TGTGCCAGCAGCTCCATGAGTTCCTACGAGCAGTACTTC. Translated, it gives CASSSMSSYEQYF.

This clone came up many times. The CDR3 bases are TGCGCCAGCAGCCAAGTCTCTAGCGGGAGAAGGGGCTACGAGCAGTACTTC. Its protein is CASSQVSSGRRGYEQYF. The chain joins TRBV4-1 to TRBJ2-7; TRBD2 matches at 10 bases. V lost 1 base, J lost 3 bases, and 9 bases stayed unmatched. Germline CDR1 is MGHRA and CDR2 is YSYEKL. CDR3 length: 17 amino acids.

This chain joins TRBV28 and TRBJ1-5; maybe TRBD1 (6 bases). CDR3 length: 15 residues. V shed 3 bases and J shed 6 bases, with 15 bases lying between them. Germline loops: CDR1 MDHEN, CDR2 SYDVKM. Written as DNA, the CDR3 is TGTGCCAGCAGTTTTTCAGGGGCAGTTGGTCAGCCCCAGCATTTT. Translation: CASSFSGAVGQPQHF.